This entry lists 18 T cell receptor beta chains sequenced from one sample in a study of T cell repertoires in ileal Crohn's disease. Measured with immunoSEQ multiplex PCR; TCRdb has only the in-frame clones, and not every one. The data hold around 7,400 clones, with around 83% observed a single time. The sequenced material came from ileal tissue. These receptors were obtained from an adult with Crohn's disease.

This chain uses TRBV2 with TRBJ2-1; maybe TRBD1 (5 bases). Trimming took off 6 bases at V and 3 bases at J, with 12 bases between the two ends. Germline V gene sequence: CDR1 SNHLY, CDR2 FYNNEI. The CDR3 extends over 14 amino acids. The CDR3 DNA is TGTGCCAGCAGGGACGACAGTATCTACAATGAGCAGTTCTTC. Translation gives CASRDDSIYNEQFF.

The chain combines TRBV30 with TRBJ2-5, with D perhaps matching TRBD1 (5 bases). Between the trimmed V and J ends, which lost 5 bases and 7 bases, there was a span of 11 bases. The length of the CDR3 is 11 residues. CDR1 and CDR2 (germline): GTSNPN, SVGIG (reference sequence). The CDR3 is CAWGAPATQYF. In DNA form, the CDR3 reads TGTGCCTGGGGGGCCCCAGCGACCCAGTACTTC.

The rearrangement links TRBV23-1 to TRBJ1-5; 8 nucleotides align to TRBD1. TRBV23-1 is reported as an ORF; its role is uncertain. The V segment lost 3 bases and the J segment 6 bases; nucleotides outside the gene matches: 13. The CDR3 loop spans 17 amino acids. CDR3 sequence: CASSHRLTGGISQPQHF. The DNA for the CDR3 is TGCGCCAGCAGTCATCGACTAACAGGGGGGATTAGTCAGCCCCAGCATTTT.

This clone was detected a few times. This chain uses TRBV4-1 with TRBJ2-5; TRBD2 matches 15 bases. CDR1 is MGHRA and CDR2 is YSYEKL in the germline V gene. Trimming at V came to 0 bases and at J to 2 bases, leaving 4 bases not matched to a gene. CDR3 length: 18 residues. The CDR3 DNA reads as TGCGCCAGCAGCCAAGATCTTGGACTAGCGGGAGGGCAAGAGACCCAGTACTTC. Protein product: CASSQDLGLAGGQETQYF.

The J gene is TRBJ1-1, the V gene TRBV11-3; D is possibly TRBD1 (6 bases). Deletions cut 4 bases from V and 1 base from J, with 13 bases between. This CDR3 has 15 amino acids. Germline lookup yields CDR1 SGHNT and CDR2 YENEEA. CDR3 bases: TGTGCCAGCAGCTCCCTGGCAGGGGCGAACACTGAAGCTTTCTTT. Encoded protein: CASSSLAGANTEAFF.

The rearrangement links TRBV7-2 to TRBJ2-7, with no clear D. CDR1 and CDR2 (germline): SGHTA, FQGNSA. The V and J ends lost 5 bases and 7 bases respectively, with 18 bases between them. The CDR3 runs 14 residues. CDR3 DNA sequence: TGTGCCAGCAGCCCCGCGGCGGCTTCTACGGAGCAGTACTTC. It translates to CASSPAAASTEQYF.

This clone was detected once. V and J are TRBV29-1 and TRBJ1-2, with TRBD1 as a possible D gene (5 bases). The CDR3 loop spans 14 amino acids. The germline V gene has CDR1 SQVTM and CDR2 ANQGSEA. The V and J ends lost 1 base and 4 bases respectively, with 13 bases between them. The CDR3 loop is CSVEAGGDGYGYTF. DNA for the CDR3: TGCAGCGTTGAAGCGGGAGGGGACGGCTATGGCTACACCTTC.

This chain connects TRBV2 to TRBJ1-2; D not resolved. This CDR3 is 13 amino acids long. V lost 5 bases and J 0 bases, leaving 7 bases between the germline ends. The germline gives CDR1 SNHLY, CDR2 FYNNEI. The CDR3 DNA reads as TGTGCCAGCAGTTCCCTATCTAACTATGGCTACACCTTC. This encodes CASSSLSNYGYTF. Variable domain in full (rest from reference TRBV2 and TRBJ1-2): EPEVTQTPSHQVTQMGQEVILRCVPISNHLYFYWYRQILGQKVEFLVSFYNNEISEKSEIFDDQFSVERPDGSNFTLKIRSTKLEDSAMYFCASSSLSNYGYTFGSGTRLTVV.

This clone was picked up one time. The gene calls are TRBV6-5 and TRBJ2-7; 11 bases are a match to TRBD2. V lost 5 bases and J lost 7; bases outside the gene matches: 7. Germline CDR1 MNHEY, CDR2 SVGAGI. There are 14 residues in the CDR3. CDR3 nucleotide sequence: TGTGCCAGCAGTCGTAGCGGGAGGGCGATGGAGCAGTACTTC. Its translation is CASSRSGRAMEQYF.

The chain combines TRBV18 with TRBJ1-1; D call uncertain. The length of the CDR3 is 12 residues. CDR1 is KGHSH, CDR2 LQKENI, per germline. V was trimmed by 3 bases and J by 4 bases, leaving 6 bases between them. CDR3 protein: CASSPRRTEAFF. CDR3 bases: TGTGCCAGCTCACCCCGTCGCACTGAAGCTTTCTTT.

V gene TRBV27 combines with J gene TRBJ2-3, with 8 bases that match TRBD1. From germline, CDR1 is MNHEY and CDR2 SMNVEV (reference sequence). V lost 5 bases and J lost 0; bases outside the gene matches: 4. The CDR3 spans 15 residues. CDR3 DNA: TGTGCCAGCAGTCGCCAGGGGGCTAGCACAGATACGCAGTATTTT. As protein: CASSRQGASTDTQYF.

V is TRBV2 and J is TRBJ2-3, with D possibly being TRBD2 (5 bases). V lost 4 bases and J lost 11, with 13 bases in between. Germline values: CDR1 SNHLY, CDR2 FYNNEI. The CDR3 contains 12 residues. The chain's CDR3 is CASSGVVAGQYF. CDR3 nucleotide sequence: TGTGCCAGCAGTGGGGTGGTGGCGGGGCAGTATTTT. Using reference TRBV2 and TRBJ2-3 for the parts outside the CDR3, the full variable domain is EPEVTQTPSHQVTQMGQEVILRCVPISNHLYFYWYRQILGQKVEFLVSFYNNEISEKSEIFDDQFSVERPDGSNFTLKIRSTKLEDSAMYFCASSGVVAGQYFGPGTRLTVL.

The CDR3 DNA sequence: TGTGCCAGCAGCTCGAAACAGGGAGACTACGAGCAGTACTTC. Protein: CASSSKQGDYEQYF. The chain carries TRBV5-4 and TRBJ2-7; possibly TRBD1 for D (6 bases). The germline V gene has CDR1 SGHNT and CDR2 YYREEE (reference sequence). V was pared by 3 bases and J by 3 bases, with 13 bases between. This CDR3 spans 14 amino acids.

The chain couples TRBV15 to TRBJ1-4; possibly TRBD1 for D (5 bases). The V and J ends lost 3 bases and 5 bases respectively, with 13 bases between them. There are 15 residues in the CDR3. Germline assignment: CDR1 LNHNV and CDR2 YYDKDF (reference sequence). Here the CDR3 reads CATSSRDRGNEKLFF. CDR3 coding DNA: TGTGCCACCAGCAGCCGGGACCGGGGGAATGAAAAACTGTTTTTT.

The chain uses TRBV18 and TRBJ2-1; 10 bases are a match to TRBD1. The V segment lost 3 bases and the J segment 6 bases; nucleotides outside the gene matches: 14. The CDR3 length is 18 residues. Germline CDR1 and CDR2: KGHSH and LQKENI. The DNA for the CDR3 is TGTGCCAGCTCACCCCCGGGGGGCGGGACAGGGGCTGGCAATGAGCAGTTCTTC. This translates into CASSPPGGGTGAGNEQFF.

The rearrangement uses TRBV6-4 and TRBJ2-1; no reliable D call. The germline V gene encodes CDR1 MRHNA and CDR2 SNTAGT. The CDR3 has 13 amino acids. V lost 3 bases and J lost 5, with 8 bases in between. As DNA, the CDR3 is TGTGCCAGCAGTGAGTCAGAAAACAATGAGCAGTTCTTC. Residues: CASSESENNEQFF.

J is TRBJ2-3 and V is TRBV6-1, with 8 bases lining up with TRBD1. Per germline, CDR1 MNHNS and CDR2 SASEGT. V was pared by 1 base and J by 2 bases, with 2 bases of the junction left unmatched. CDR3 length: 15 residues. This CDR3 reads CASSEGTGHTDTQYF. CDR3 bases: TGTGCCAGCAGTGAAGGGACAGGGCACACAGATACGCAGTATTTT.

This chain joins TRBV2 and TRBJ2-7, with a tentative D call TRBD1 (5 bases). V lost 8 bases, J lost 3 bases, and 20 bases lay in between. The germline V gene has CDR1 SNHLY and CDR2 FYNNEI. This CDR3 contains 15 residues. The CDR3 DNA follows: TGTGCCAGCGGATCTGCGGCAGGGATAAGCTACGAGCAGTACTTC. Residues: CASGSAAGISYEQYF.